Listed below are T cell receptor beta chains from one sample, sequenced in a study of vaccination effects on CD4 cells after COVID-19. These receptors have no identified antigens. Measured with immunoSEQ multiplex PCR; TCRdb has only the in-frame clones, and not every one. Found here are around 40,000 clones, roughly 72% of them singletons; the top ten hold about 10%. The specimen comprised CD4+ T cells from PBMCs cultured without peptide, sampled after COVID-19 vaccination. The receptor set was obtained from a human donor who received a COVID-19 vaccine. Each CDR3 is given with its conserved first and last residue. Each record gives: D gene, J gene, clone size, V gene, CDR3 DNA, CDR3 protein. D genes are given only for firm matches. Size values are once, few and many counts, or a class for expanded clones, and some rows have none.

TRBD1	TRBJ2-1	-	TRBV11-2	TGTGCCAGCAGCTTAAAACGACCGGGACAGGGCCACAATGAGCAGTTCTTC	CASSLKRPGQGHNEQFF
-	TRBJ1-1	-	TRBV6-5	TGTGCCAGCAGTTACTCGAACAGGGCGGACACTGAAGCTTTCTTT	CASSYSNRADTEAFF
-	TRBJ1-5	-	TRBV28	TGTGCCACCCGCTGGCAGGGAGTCCAGCCCCAGCATTTT	CATRWQGVQPQHF
TRBD2	TRBJ2-7	-	TRBV5-1	TGCGCCAGCAGGGACGGGACGCGGGGGACCTACGAGCAGTACTTC	CASRDGTRGTYEQYF
-	TRBJ1-1	-	TRBV19	TGTGCCAGTAGTATAGAGGTAAACACTGAAGCTTTCTTT	CASSIEVNTEAFF
TRBD1	TRBJ1-1	-	TRBV27	TGTGCCAGCAACAGACAGGGCCCCAACACTGAAGCTTTCTTT	CASNRQGPNTEAFF
-	TRBJ1-1	-	TRBV5-4	TGTGCCAGCAGCTTAGATATGAACACTGAAGCTTTCTTT	CASSLDMNTEAFF
TRBD1	TRBJ2-6	-	TRBV5-1	TGCGCCAGCAGCTTGGGACAGGGGATATCTGGGGCCAACGTCCTGACTTTC	CASSLGQGISGANVLTF
-	TRBJ1-2	-	TRBV5-1	TGCGCCAGCAGCTTGGCCGGCAGTGAGTCCGATGGCTACACCTTC	CASSLAGSESDGYTF
-	TRBJ1-5	-	TRBV4-1	TGCGCCAGCAGCCCCGGAGAAGGACGGACTGGCGACCAGCATTTT	CASSPGEGRTGDQHF
-	TRBJ1-2	few	TRBV7-9	TGTGCCAGCAGCCTTCGGACGGAGTACTATGGCTACACCTTC	CASSLRTEYYGYTF
TRBD2	TRBJ2-2	few	TRBV2	TGTGCCACCACTTCAGCGGGGCCGAACACCGGGGAGCTGTTTTTT	CATTSAGPNTGELFF
-	TRBJ2-1	-	TRBV11-2	TGTGCCAGCAGACAAGGGGGGGCTGTGCAGTTCTTC	CASRQGGAVQFF
-	TRBJ2-3	-	TRBV29-1	TGCAGCGCGGGACAAATGATCACAGATACGCAGTATTTT	CSAGQMITDTQYF
-	TRBJ2-1	-	TRBV4-1	TGCGCCAGCAGCCAAGGGGGCAGATACAATGAGCAGTTCTTC	CASSQGGRYNEQFF
TRBD1	TRBJ2-3	-	TRBV3-1/TRBV3-2	TGTGCCAGCAGCCAACTAGGACAGGGTGGTGGTACGCAGTATTTT	CASSQLGQGGGTQYF
-	TRBJ1-5	-	TRBV7-2	TGTGCCAGCAGCTTAGGGCAAGTGGGCAGCAATCAGCCCCAGCATTTT	CASSLGQVGSNQPQHF
-	TRBJ2-5	-	TRBV5-1	TGCGCCAGCAGCTTGACGGGGGGCGGAAAAGAGACCCAGTACTTC	CASSLTGGGKETQYF
-	TRBJ2-1	-	TRBV19	TGTGCCAGTAGTCCGGGACGAAGCAATGAGCAGTTCTTC	CASSPGRSNEQFF
-	TRBJ1-1	once	TRBV18	TGTGCCAGCTCACCACCTGTTAACACTGAAGCTTTCTTT	CASSPPVNTEAFF
TRBD2	TRBJ2-5	-	TRBV9	TGTGCCAGCAGCGTAAAGACTAGCGGGAGAGGGGGGTACCAAGAGACCCAGTACTTC	CASSVKTSGRGGYQETQYF
TRBD2	TRBJ2-1	-	TRBV11-3	TGTGCCAGCAGCTCACGATCCGGACTAGCGAAGGGCAATGAGCAGTTCTTC	CASSSRSGLAKGNEQFF
-	TRBJ1-1	-	TRBV2	TGTGCCAGCAGTGAATTGCTGGACACTGAAGCTTTCTTT	CASSELLDTEAFF
-	TRBJ1-3	few	TRBV27	TGTGCCAGCAGTATCATTCTAAACACCATATATTTT	CASSIILNTIYF
-	TRBJ1-3	-	TRBV10-3	TGTGCCATCAAAAGCTCTGGAAACACCATATATTTT	CAIKSSGNTIYF
-	TRBJ2-3	-	TRBV6-5	TGTGCCAGCAGAACAGCGGATAGATACGGCGATACGCAGTATTTT	CASRTADRYGDTQYF
TRBD1	TRBJ2-1	-	TRBV5-1	TGCGCCAGCAGCCCCGGGACAGGGTTTTACAATGAGCAGTTCTTC	CASSPGTGFYNEQFF
TRBD2	TRBJ2-7	-	TRBV6-5	TGTGCCAGCAGTCGCTCCGGGACTAGAGAGCAGTACTTC	CASSRSGTREQYF
-	TRBJ1-3	-	TRBV5-1	TGCGCCAGCAGCGTTGGAGGGCGGCACTCTGGAAACACCATATATTTT	CASSVGGRHSGNTIYF